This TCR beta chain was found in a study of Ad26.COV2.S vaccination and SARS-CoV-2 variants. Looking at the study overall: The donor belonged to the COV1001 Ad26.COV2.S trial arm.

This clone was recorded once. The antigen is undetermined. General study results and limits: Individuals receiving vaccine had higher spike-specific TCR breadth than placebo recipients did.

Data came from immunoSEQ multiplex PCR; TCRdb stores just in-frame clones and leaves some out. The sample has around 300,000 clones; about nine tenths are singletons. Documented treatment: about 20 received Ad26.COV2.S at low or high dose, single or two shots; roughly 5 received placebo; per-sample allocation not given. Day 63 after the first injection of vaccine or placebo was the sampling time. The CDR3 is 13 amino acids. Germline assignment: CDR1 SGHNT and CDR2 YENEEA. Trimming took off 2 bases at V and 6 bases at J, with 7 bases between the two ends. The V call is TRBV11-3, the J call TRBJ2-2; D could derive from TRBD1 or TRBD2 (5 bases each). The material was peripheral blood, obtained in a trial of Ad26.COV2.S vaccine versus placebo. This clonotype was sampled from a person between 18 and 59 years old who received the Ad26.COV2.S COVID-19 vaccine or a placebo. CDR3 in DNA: TGTGCCAGCAGCTTAAAGGGACCCGGGGAGCTGTTTTTT. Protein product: CASSLKGPGELFF.